This T cell receptor (beta chain) was captured in a study of monozygotic twins with inflammatory bowel disease. TCRdb reprocessed the 5' RACE reads, keeping one entry per CDR3 protein, no DNA. The clone table shows approximately 420,000 distinct CDR3 sequences, with the ten largest holding around 2.3%. CDR3 length: 15 residues. This sequence joins TRBV12-3 or TRBV12-4 and TRBJ1-5; TCRdb indicates TRBD1, and absent DNA this call remains unverified. This receptor was identified in a human donor with ulcerative colitis or Crohn's disease, or a healthy co-twin of an affected twin (not recorded which). Sequencing was carried out using blood. CDR3 loop: CASRAGTGGVQPQHF.